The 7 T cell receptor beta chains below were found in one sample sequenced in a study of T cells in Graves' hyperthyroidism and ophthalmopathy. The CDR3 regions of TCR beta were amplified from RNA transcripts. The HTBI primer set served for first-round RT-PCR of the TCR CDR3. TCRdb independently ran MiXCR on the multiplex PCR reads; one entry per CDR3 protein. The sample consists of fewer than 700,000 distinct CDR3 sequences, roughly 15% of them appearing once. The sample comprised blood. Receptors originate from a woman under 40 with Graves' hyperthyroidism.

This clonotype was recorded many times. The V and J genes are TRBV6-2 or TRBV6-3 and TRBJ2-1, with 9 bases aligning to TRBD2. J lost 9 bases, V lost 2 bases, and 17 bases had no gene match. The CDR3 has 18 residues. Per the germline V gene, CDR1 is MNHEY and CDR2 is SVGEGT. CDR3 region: CASSYPDWVAGVMGEQFF. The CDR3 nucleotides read TGTGCCAGCAGTTACCCCGATTGGGTAGCGGGAGTAATGGGTGAGCAGTTCTTC.

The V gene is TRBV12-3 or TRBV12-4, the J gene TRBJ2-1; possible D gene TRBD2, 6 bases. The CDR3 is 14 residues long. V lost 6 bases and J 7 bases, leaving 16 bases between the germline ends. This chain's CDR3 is CASRETSGVNEQFF. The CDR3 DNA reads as TGTGCCAGCAGGGAGACTAGTGGTGTAAATGAGCAGTTCTTC.

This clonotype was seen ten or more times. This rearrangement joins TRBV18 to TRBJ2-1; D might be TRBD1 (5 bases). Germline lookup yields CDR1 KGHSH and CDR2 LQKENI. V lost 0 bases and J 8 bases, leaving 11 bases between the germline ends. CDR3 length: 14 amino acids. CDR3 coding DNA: TGTGCCAGCTCACCACCGCCCGTAGGGGATGAGCAGTTCTTC. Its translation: CASSPPPVGDEQFF.

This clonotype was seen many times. The CDR3 loop reads CSARYETGASREQYF. The DNA of the CDR3 is TGCAGTGCTAGATATGAGACAGGGGCCTCAAGGGAGCAGTACTTC. The chain carries TRBV20-1 and TRBJ2-7, with 8 bases aligning to TRBD1. Germline loops: CDR1 DFQATT, CDR2 SNEGSKA (reference sequence). V lost 2 bases, J lost 7 bases, and 13 bases stayed unmatched. This CDR3 has 15 amino acids.

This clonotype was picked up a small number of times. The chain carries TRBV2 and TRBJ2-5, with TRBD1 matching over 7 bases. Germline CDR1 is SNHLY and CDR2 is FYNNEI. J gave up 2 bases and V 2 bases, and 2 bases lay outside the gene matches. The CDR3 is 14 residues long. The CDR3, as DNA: TGTGCCAGCAGTGAATTGACAGGGCAAGAGACCCAGTACTTC. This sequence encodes CASSELTGQETQYF.

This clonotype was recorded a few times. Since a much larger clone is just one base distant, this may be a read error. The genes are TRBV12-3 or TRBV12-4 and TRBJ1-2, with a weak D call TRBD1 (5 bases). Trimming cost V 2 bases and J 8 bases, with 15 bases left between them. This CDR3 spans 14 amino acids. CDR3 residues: CASSLWVVAGGYTF. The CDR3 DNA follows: TGTGCCAGCAGTTTATGGGTTGTGGCAGGGGGCTACACCTTC.

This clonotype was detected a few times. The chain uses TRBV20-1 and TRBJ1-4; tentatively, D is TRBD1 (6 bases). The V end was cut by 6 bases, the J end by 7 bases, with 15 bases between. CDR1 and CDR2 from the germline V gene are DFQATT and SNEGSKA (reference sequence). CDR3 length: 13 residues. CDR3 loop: CSARGGAGEKLFF. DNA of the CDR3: TGCAGTGCCCGTGGGGGGGCTGGTGAAAAACTGTTTTTT.